What follows are 19 T cell receptor beta chains derived from one specimen sequenced in a study of cytomegalovirus exposure and HLA in healthy donors. The PCR was carried out with 60 Vbeta primers and 13 Jbeta primers. Generated by immunoSEQ multiplex PCR, the TCRdb table keeps only in-frame clones and is missing some. The sample lists 90,000 to 95,000 clones; approximately 84% were seen once. The sample comprised PBMCs. These receptors all stem from a girl aged 2 to 9 in good health and CMV-seropositive.

This chain joins TRBV23-1 and TRBJ1-2, with 8 bases identical to TRBD1. TRBV23-1 is an ORF for which the function is uncertain. The CDR3 is 15 amino acids. V shed 3 bases, J shed 4 bases, and the junction held 7 bases outside the gene matches. This CDR3 is CASSQGLGTGYGYTF. The CDR3 DNA reads TGCGCCAGCAGTCAGGGGTTGGGGACAGGCTATGGCTACACCTTC.

The gene calls are TRBV19 and TRBJ1-2; perhaps TRBD1 as D (6 bases). V was clipped by 3 bases and J by 2 bases, with 7 bases between them. The length of the CDR3 is 13 residues. Looked up from germline, CDR1 is LNHDA and CDR2 is SQIVND (reference sequence). The chain's CDR3 is CASSMDRNYGYTF. DNA of the CDR3: TGTGCCAGTAGTATGGACAGAAACTATGGCTACACCTTC.

In its sample, this clone was seen a few times. The V call is TRBV4-1, the J call TRBJ1-5, with a possible D match to TRBD1 (5 bases). Germline V gene sequence: CDR1 MGHRA, CDR2 YSYEKL. V was clipped by 3 bases and J by 4 bases, with 10 bases between them. The CDR3 is 14 amino acids. This chain's CDR3 is CASSHTGINQPQHF. Here the CDR3 DNA reads TGCGCCAGCAGCCATACAGGAATAAATCAGCCCCAGCATTTT.

V usage is TRBV15 and J usage is TRBJ2-3; perhaps TRBD2 as D (6 bases). The CDR3 length is 15 residues. Germline-derived CDR1 and CDR2 are LNHNV and YYDKDF (reference sequence). V was shortened by 1 base and J by 1 base, with 9 bases between the two germline ends. This chain's CDR3 is CATSRVSGGTDTQYF. The CDR3 nucleotides are TGTGCCACCAGCAGAGTCTCGGGGGGCACAGATACGCAGTATTTT.

This clone showed up just a few times. Here the CDR3 DNA reads TGTGCCAGCAGCTCCCCTCAGGGCGGCACTGAAGCTTTCTTT. It encodes CASSSPQGGTEAFF. The chain combines TRBV11-2 with TRBJ1-1; a weak D match, TRBD1 (5 bases). The CDR3 runs 14 residues. The V and J ends lost 4 bases and 4 bases respectively, with 13 bases between them. Germline CDR1 reads SGHAT; CDR2 reads FQNNGV.

This sequence joins TRBV28 and TRBJ2-7, with D tentatively TRBD2 (5 bases). This CDR3 is 15 amino acids long. Trimming left V 4 bases short and J 3 bases short, with 16 bases between. CDR1 is MDHEN, CDR2 SYDVKM, per germline. The CDR3 DNA follows: TGTGCCAGCAGTTACCTAGCCACGGTTTTCTACGAGCAGTACTTC. It yields the protein CASSYLATVFYEQYF. The variable domain in full, completed from reference TRBV28 and TRBJ2-7, reads DVKVTQSSRYLVKRTGEKVFLECVQDMDHENMFWYRQDPGLGLRLIYFSYDVKMKEKGDIPEGYSVSREKKERFSLILESASTNQTSMYLCASSYLATVFYEQYFGPGTRLTVT.

The chain is built from TRBV20-1 and TRBJ1-2; no definite D call. CDR1 is DFQATT and CDR2 is SNEGSKA in the germline V gene (reference sequence). The CDR3 length is 11 residues. As DNA, the CDR3 is TGCAGCAGAGGAAGTAACTATGGCTACACCTTC. Translated: CSRGSNYGYTF.

V gene TRBV4-3 combines with J gene TRBJ2-3; 10 bases fit TRBD1. With V trimmed by 4 bases and J by 4 bases, 8 bases remained unmatched. From germline, CDR1 is LGHNA and CDR2 YSLEER. The CDR3 is 16 amino acids. CDR3 bases: TGCGCCAGCAGCCCAACAGCCGGGACAGGGGCAGATACGCAGTATTTT. It is translated as CASSPTAGTGADTQYF.

This clone was found a few times. The chain has TRBV7-9 and TRBJ2-3; tentatively, D is TRBD2 (5 bases). V gave up 3 bases and J gave up 3 bases, with 10 bases separating them. This CDR3 has 14 amino acids. Germline CDR1 and CDR2: SEHNR and FQNEAQ (reference sequence). CDR3 nucleotide sequence: TGTGCCAGCAGCTTCGGGATTCGAACAGATACGCAGTATTTT. This gives the protein CASSFGIRTDTQYF.

The chain couples TRBV6-1 to TRBJ2-5; D may be TRBD2 (5 bases). Germline lookup yields CDR1 MNHNS and CDR2 SASEGT. The CDR3 spans 15 residues. Deletions cut 7 bases from V and 2 bases from J, with 17 bases between. Written as DNA, the CDR3 is TGTGCCAGCACCGGATTAGGACGGAGGCAAGAGACCCAGTACTTC. Its protein is CASTGLGRRQETQYF.

The chain employs TRBV30 and TRBJ1-1; D perhaps matches TRBD1 (5 bases). CDR3 length: 11 residues. Germline-derived CDR1 and CDR2 are GTSNPN and SVGIG (reference sequence). V was trimmed by 6 bases and J by 6 bases, leaving 11 bases between them. The CDR3 nucleotides read TGTGCCTGCCTGCGGGGGTCTGAAGCTTTCTTT. Its protein product is CACLRGSEAFF.

This chain uses TRBV7-8 with TRBJ2-3; tentatively, D is TRBD2 (6 bases). The CDR3 contains 14 residues. The V gene lost 5 bases and the J gene lost 6 bases, with 15 bases spanning the gap. Germline V gene data show CDR1 as SGHVS and CDR2 as FQNEAQ. The CDR3 sequence is CASSPLGTGDTQYF. The CDR3 DNA reads TGTGCCAGCAGCCCTCTGGGGACTGGGGATACGCAGTATTTT.

The chain combines TRBV6-6 with TRBJ1-5, with 7 bases fitting TRBD1. The CDR3 is 14 residues long. The germline gives CDR1 MNHNY, CDR2 SVGAGI (reference sequence). Trimming took 0 bases from V and 5 from J; bases not matched to a gene: 1. CDR3 sequence reads: CASSYSGQDQPQHF. CDR3 in DNA: TGTGCCAGCAGTTACTCTGGACAGGATCAGCCCCAGCATTTT.

V is TRBV19 and J is TRBJ2-2; 9 nucleotides align to TRBD2. Germline trimming cut 7 bases from V and 5 bases from J; bases unmatched to any gene: 8. Looked up from germline, CDR1 is LNHDA and CDR2 is SQIVND (reference sequence). The CDR3 loop spans 15 amino acids. This chain's CDR3 is CASIHSGSGTGELFF. The CDR3 DNA reads TGTGCCAGTATTCATAGCGGGAGCGGGACCGGGGAGCTGTTTTTT.

In this sample, this clone turned up once. Other DNA sequences of this sample code for an identical CDR3. The chain employs TRBV19 and TRBJ1-5; D may be TRBD1 (6 bases). There are 14 residues in the CDR3. Trimming removed 1 base at V and 6 bases at J, with 10 bases between. The germline CDR1 and CDR2 sequences are LNHDA and SQIVND (reference sequence). The DNA for the CDR3 is TGTGCCAGTAGTATAGCAGGGGAAGGTCAGCCCCAGCATTTT. Translated: CASSIAGEGQPQHF.

CDR3 sequence: CASSYFGGAFF. The CDR3 DNA reads TGTGCCAGCAGTTACTTCGGGGGAGCTTTCTTT. The chain carries TRBV6-5 and TRBJ1-1; TRBD1 might be the D (5 bases). Trimming removed 1 base at V and 10 bases at J, with 7 bases between. Germline V gene lookup returns CDR1 MNHEY and CDR2 SVGAGI. This CDR3 has 11 amino acids.

Points on this clone: This same CDR3 is encoded by further DNA sequences in the sample. J is TRBJ1-1 and V is TRBV7-2, with D possibly being TRBD1 (6 bases). V gave up 2 bases and J gave up 0 bases, with 7 bases separating them. Germline V CDR1 and CDR2: SGHTA, FQGNSA. The CDR3 consists of 14 residues. This chain's CDR3 is CASSLQGMNTEAFF. The CDR3 nucleotides are TGTGCCAGCAGCTTACAGGGGATGAACACTGAAGCTTTCTTT.

The table lists this clone with a few counts. The chain joins TRBV9 to TRBJ2-3; 8 bases align to TRBD1. The V segment lost 3 bases and the J segment 2 bases; nucleotides outside the gene matches: 8. The CDR3 has 16 residues. From germline, CDR1 is SGDLS and CDR2 YYNGEE. CDR3 in DNA: TGTGCCAGCAGCGCCGGGACAGGTGGCCACACAGATACGCAGTATTTT. It encodes CASSAGTGGHTDTQYF.

CDR3 nucleotides: TGTGCCTGGAGTGGGGGGGAAGCCGGGGAGCTGTTTTTT. The encoded protein is CAWSGGEAGELFF. This chain connects TRBV30 to TRBJ2-2; a weak D match, TRBD2 (6 bases). CDR3 size: 13 residues. V was shortened by 1 base and J by 6 bases, with 9 bases between the two germline ends. The germline gives CDR1 GTSNPN, CDR2 SVGIG (reference sequence). Variable domain in full (rest from reference TRBV30 and TRBJ2-2): SQTIHQWPATLVQPVGSPLSLECTVEGTSNPNLYWYRQAAGRGLQLLFYSVGIGQISSEVPQNLSASRPQDRQFILSSKKLLLSDSGFYLCAWSGGEAGELFFGEGSRLTVL.